This passage covers 12 T cell receptor beta chains from one sample sequenced in a study of cytomegalovirus exposure and HLA in healthy donors. The PCR ran on 60 Vbeta and 13 Jbeta primers. The repertoire was sequenced with immunoSEQ multiplex PCR; TCRdb's copy has only in-frame clones and lacks some. The sample contains about 300,000 clones, 80% to 90% of which appear only once. The material sequenced was PBMCs. The receptor set was obtained from a man in his forties in good health and CMV-seropositive.

The V call is TRBV27, the J call TRBJ2-3; TRBD1 matches 8 bases. Germline V gives CDR1 MNHEY, CDR2 SMNVEV (reference sequence). This CDR3 comprises 16 residues. V shed 1 base and J 3 bases; nucleotides not matched to a gene: 6. This CDR3 is CASSLFPGGSTDTQYF. CDR3 nucleotide sequence: TGTGCCAGCAGTTTATTTCCAGGGGGCAGTACAGATACGCAGTATTTT.

The V call is TRBV28, the J call TRBJ2-7; D call uncertain. Germline values: CDR1 MDHEN, CDR2 SYDVKM. V lost 4 bases, J lost 0 bases, and 7 bases lay in between. The CDR3 totals 13 residues. The CDR3 region has the DNA TGTGCCAGCAGTTCCTTATTCTCCTACGAGCAGTACTTC. This translates into CASSSLFSYEQYF.

This chain links TRBV6-6 with TRBJ1-6; no definite D call. V gave up 6 bases and J gave up 7 bases, with 7 bases separating them. There are 12 residues in the CDR3. Germline loops: CDR1 MNHNY, CDR2 SVGAGI (reference sequence). The chain's CDR3 is CASSLGNSPLHF. DNA of the CDR3: TGTGCCAGCAGCTTGGGCAATTCACCCCTCCACTTT.

The chain employs TRBV5-1 and TRBJ1-1, with 7 bases lining up with TRBD1. Per germline, CDR1 SGHRS and CDR2 YFSETQ. The CDR3 sequence is 15 residues long. V lost 0 bases, J lost 4 bases, and 6 bases stayed unmatched. The CDR3 is CASSLVPAGGTEAFF. Here the CDR3 DNA reads TGCGCCAGCAGCTTGGTTCCAGCAGGGGGCACTGAAGCTTTCTTT.

The V gene is TRBV13, the J gene TRBJ2-7, with 10 bases fitting TRBD1. The CDR3 length is 13 residues. The germline V gene encodes CDR1 PRHDT and CDR2 FYEKMQ (reference sequence). V shed 5 bases, J shed 4 bases, and the junction held 2 bases outside the gene matches. The CDR3 DNA reads as TGTGCCAGCAGCCCGGACAGGGGGTACGAGCAGTACTTC. Its translation is CASSPDRGYEQYF.

The V call is TRBV6-5, the J call TRBJ2-7, with D possibly TRBD2 on 5 matching bases. Germline CDR1 is MNHEY and CDR2 is SVGAGI. Trimming removed 5 bases at V and 0 bases at J, with 11 bases between. The CDR3 contains 14 residues. The CDR3 sequence is CASSLGLYSYEQYF. Written as DNA, the CDR3 is TGTGCCAGCAGTCTCGGACTCTACTCCTACGAGCAGTACTTC.

This chain links TRBV29-1 with TRBJ2-3; 10 nucleotides agree with TRBD2. With V trimmed by 4 bases and J by 5 bases, 6 bases remained unmatched. CDR1 SQVTM and CDR2 ANQGSEA come from the germline V gene. The CDR3 is 14 residues long. The CDR3 DNA reads TGCAGCGTTGCGGAGCGGGAGGGCATAGATACGCAGTATTTT. This codes for CSVAEREGIDTQYF.

The chain has TRBV28 and TRBJ2-7, with 9 bases aligning to TRBD1. CDR3 length: 15 amino acids. Looked up from germline, CDR1 is MDHEN and CDR2 is SYDVKM. J was trimmed by 0 bases and V by 6 bases; bases with no gene match: 6. CDR3 in DNA: TGTGCCAGCAGGATCGACAGGGGGAGCTCCTACGAGCAGTACTTC. Its translation: CASRIDRGSSYEQYF. Full variable domain (missing parts from reference TRBV28 and TRBJ2-7): DVKVTQSSRYLVKRTGEKVFLECVQDMDHENMFWYRQDPGLGLRLIYFSYDVKMKEKGDIPEGYSVSREKKERFSLILESASTNQTSMYLCASRIDRGSSYEQYFGPGTRLTVT.

The rearrangement uses TRBV28 and TRBJ2-7; 10 bases match TRBD2. Germline V gives CDR1 MDHEN, CDR2 SYDVKM. V lost 2 bases to trimming and J lost 6 bases; unmatched junction nucleotides: 1. This CDR3 has 13 amino acids. CDR3 DNA sequence: TGTGCCAGCAGTTTACGACTAGCGGGCGAGCAGTACTTC. Translated, it gives CASSLRLAGEQYF.

The sample holds one count of this clone. The V and J genes are TRBV19 and TRBJ2-1; D might be TRBD2 (5 bases). The CDR3 runs to 15 residues. Trimming left V 5 bases short and J 6 bases short, with 17 bases between. The germline V gene encodes CDR1 LNHDA and CDR2 SQIVND (reference sequence). CDR3 DNA: TGTGCCAGTAGTTTTAGTACCAGCGGATTCAATGAGCAGTTCTTC. It is translated as CASSFSTSGFNEQFF.

The chain combines TRBV14 with TRBJ2-1; tentative D call: TRBD1 (6 bases). Trimming shortened V by 4 bases and J by 0 bases, and 10 bases separated the two germline ends. Per the germline V gene, CDR1 is SGHDN and CDR2 is FVKESK. The CDR3 is 15 residues long. The CDR3 is CASSLSDSSYNEQFF. DNA of the CDR3: TGTGCCAGCAGCCTCTCGGACAGCTCCTACAATGAGCAGTTCTTC.

The chain carries TRBV29-1 and TRBJ2-5, with 9 bases lining up with TRBD2. This CDR3 has 12 residues. Germline V lookup: CDR1 SQVTM, CDR2 ANQGSEA. The V segment lost 7 bases and the J segment 4 bases; nucleotides outside the gene matches: 4. The CDR3 spells CSASRGGETQYF. CDR3 nucleotides: TGCAGCGCCTCGCGGGGGGGAGAGACCCAGTACTTC.